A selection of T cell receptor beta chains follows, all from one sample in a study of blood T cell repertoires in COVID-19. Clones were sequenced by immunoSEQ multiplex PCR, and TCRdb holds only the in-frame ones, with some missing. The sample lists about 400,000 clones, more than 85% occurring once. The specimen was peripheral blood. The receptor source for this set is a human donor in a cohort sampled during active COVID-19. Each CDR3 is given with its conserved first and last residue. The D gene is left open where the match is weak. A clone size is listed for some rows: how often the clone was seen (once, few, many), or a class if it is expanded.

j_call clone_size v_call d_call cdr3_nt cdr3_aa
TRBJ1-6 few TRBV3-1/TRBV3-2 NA TGTGCCAGCAGCCAAGATTTGTCAACAGGGTTCCTTAATTCACCCCTCCACTTT CASSQDLSTGFLNSPLHF
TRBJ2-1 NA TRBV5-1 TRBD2 TGCGCCAGCAGCTTGTTCCATAGCGGGAGGGCCAATCATGAGCAGTTCTTC CASSLFHSGRANHEQFF
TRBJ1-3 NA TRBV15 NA TGTGCCACCAGCAGAGACTTAGGGGAAGGTGGAAACACCATATATTTT CATSRDLGEGGNTIYF
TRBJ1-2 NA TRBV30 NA TGTGCCTGGACCCTAGACCCTCGGGAGGCGTATGGCTACACCTTC CAWTLDPREAYGYTF
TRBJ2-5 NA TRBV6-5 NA TGTGCCAGCAGGAACAGGTTTGGGGAGACCCAGTACTTC CASRNRFGETQYF
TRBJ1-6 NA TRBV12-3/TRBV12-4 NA TGTGCCAGCAGTATCACCTATAATTCACCCCTCCACTTT CASSITYNSPLHF
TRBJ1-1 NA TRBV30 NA TGTGCCTGGAGTGGCAACAGGGTCACTGAAGCTTTCTTT CAWSGNRVTEAFF
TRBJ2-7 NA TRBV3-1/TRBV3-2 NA TGTGCCAGCAGCCAAGACTCAGGGGCCGAGCAGTACTTC CASSQDSGAEQYF
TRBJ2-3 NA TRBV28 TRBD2 TGTGCCAGCAGTTCCCTAACAGGACTAGCGGGAGACTTCTCAGATACGCAGTATTTT CASSSLTGLAGDFSDTQYF
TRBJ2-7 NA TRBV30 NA TGTGCCTGGGCCCTTAGGGGTAAAAGAAGAACCTACGAGCAGTACTTC CAWALRGKRRTYEQYF
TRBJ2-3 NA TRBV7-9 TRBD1 TGTGCAAGTGGCAGGGGGCAGGTAGATACGCAGTATTTT CASGRGQVDTQYF
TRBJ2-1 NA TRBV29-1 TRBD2 TGCAGCGTCCTCCCGGGGCTAGCGGGAGAGCAGTTCTTC CSVLPGLAGEQFF
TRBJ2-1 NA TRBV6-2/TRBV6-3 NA TGTGCCAGCAGTTACCAGGCGGGGATCTACAATGAGCAGTTCTTC CASSYQAGIYNEQFF
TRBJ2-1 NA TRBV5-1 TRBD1 TGCGCCAGCAGCTTGGGGACAGGGGGCCTCCGGGAGCAGTTCTTC CASSLGTGGLREQFF
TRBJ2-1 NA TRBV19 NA TGTGCCAGTAGGGGAGACACATCCTACAATGAGCAGTTCTTC CASRGDTSYNEQFF
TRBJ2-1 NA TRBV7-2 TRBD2 TGTGCCAGCAGCTTGAGCGGGGGGGCCTCCAATGAGCAGTTCTTC CASSLSGGASNEQFF
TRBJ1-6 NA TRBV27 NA TGTGCCAGCAGTTTTGGGGGGAATAATTCACCCCTCCACTTT CASSFGGNNSPLHF
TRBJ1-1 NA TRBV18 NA TGTGCCAGCTCACCCCAGGGAAACACTGAAGCTTTCTTT CASSPQGNTEAFF
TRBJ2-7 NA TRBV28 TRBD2 TGTGCCAGCAGCATTCGGGGGGAGACTGGCGAGCAGTACTTC CASSIRGETGEQYF
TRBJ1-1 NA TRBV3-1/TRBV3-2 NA TGTGCCAGCAGCCAAACACCCGCCACTGAAGCTTTCTTT CASSQTPATEAFF
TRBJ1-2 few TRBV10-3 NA TGTGCCATCAGCCCACACAGTCTTGGGGAGACTGGTGGCTACACCTTC CAISPHSLGETGGYTF